This paragraph covers one T cell receptor beta chain sequence. What it binds is not known. J was trimmed by 5 bases and V by 7 bases; bases with no gene match: 10. CDR1 and CDR2 from the germline V gene are SGHTA and FQGNSA. There are 14 residues in the CDR3. This entry belongs to a study of PD-1 blockade in classical Hodgkin lymphoma. Time point denoted: cycle 4 day 1 (C4D1), after about 6 weeks of nivolumab. Relapses following autologous stem cell transplantation were seen in all patients, with brentuximab vedotin exposure varying. Using magnetic negative selection, the CD4+ T cells were separated out of thawed PBMCs. Sequencing used immunoSEQ multiplex PCR; TCRdb keeps in-frame clones, though not all of them. The data contain around 16,000 clones, around 72% of them singletons. Findings of the study overall: Diversity in CD4+ TCRs, unlike that measured in CD8+ TCRs, had risen significantly by C4D1.

The source of this sequence is a human donor with classical Hodgkin lymphoma. The sequencing here drew on CD4+ T cells from blood, taken before the fourth cycle of nivolumab. This rearrangement joins TRBV7-2 to TRBJ2-7; 8 bases map to TRBD1. The CDR3 sequence is CASKGQALTDEQYF. CDR3 coding DNA: TGTGCCAGCAAGGGACAGGCCCTAACCGACGAGCAGTACTTC.